The T cell receptor (beta chain) under discussion was sequenced for a study of CD8 T cells in ankylosing spondylitis (dated by TCRdb to the late 2010s). In the study overall: T cell receptor beta repertoires were profiled in healthy donors and ankylosing spondylitis patients so that disease-linked TCR variants could be found. Samples of peripheral blood were taken, and for ankylosing spondylitis patients, synovial fluid was collected as well. The full study cohort comprised about 25 ankylosing spondylitis patients and over 95 healthy donors.

This clonotype was found many times. Which antigen it targets is not known. No base qualities exist here, and no much larger clone lies one base off it. Sequencing was carried out with an Illumina HiSeq 2500. Quantitative 5'-RACE with molecular barcodes was the method used to prepare the TCR beta libraries. As for how the authors treated the data: A new computational method based on a probabilistic model of VDJ rearrangement was used to identify disease-linked TCR variants. Starting from the raw public reads, TCRdb applied fastp trimming at Q25, assembled clones with MiXCR and retained in-frame beta chains. Each entry is one CDR3 protein sequence, shown with its most common DNA and genes. TCRdb's processing, not the authors' own work, is the source of the V and J calls. The sample yields about 330,000 distinct CDR3 sequences; less than 9.5% were counted once. More than 14% of the sample comes from the top ten.

What the study reported, not specific to this receptor: Some of the motif variants had been reported before in the synovial fluid and blood of reactive arthritis patients, a finding that suggests common disease-initiation mechanisms. A CD8+ phenotype was shown by the disease-linked clones, which were found at relatively low frequencies in peripheral blood. Blood from ankylosing spondylitis patients appeared to be characterized by a TCR beta motif composed of roughly 8 highly homologous amino acid variants. Significant enrichment of the disease-linked clones was reported in matched synovial fluid samples from ankylosing spondylitis patients.

Measured from the cysteine to the phenylalanine, the CDR3 is 14 residues long. This entry keeps only the CDR3 DNA: 42 bases, framed from base 1. In the germline V gene, CDR1 corresponds to SQVTM and CDR2 to ANQGSEA. Trimming removed 6 bases from V and 2 bases from J; the gene matches leave 5 bases unexplained. Specimen: blood, either unsorted or a sorted T cell fraction (not recorded which). The rearrangement joined TRBV29-1 to TRBJ2-2; 8 central nucleotides agree with TRBD2. The receptor was isolated from a male donor with ankylosing spondylitis. The DNA is TGCAGCGTGCCCGGGAGGGGTAACACCGGGGAGCTGTTTTTT. This codes for CSVPGRGNTGELFF.